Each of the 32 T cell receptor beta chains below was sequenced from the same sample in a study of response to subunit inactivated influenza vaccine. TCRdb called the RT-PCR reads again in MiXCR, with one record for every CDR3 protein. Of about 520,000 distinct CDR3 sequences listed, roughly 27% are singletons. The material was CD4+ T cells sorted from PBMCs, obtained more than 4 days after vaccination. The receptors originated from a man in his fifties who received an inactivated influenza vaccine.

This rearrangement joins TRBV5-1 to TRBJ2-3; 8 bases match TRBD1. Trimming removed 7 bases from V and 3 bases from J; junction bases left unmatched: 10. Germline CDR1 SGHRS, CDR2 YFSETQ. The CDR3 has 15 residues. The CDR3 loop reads CASLRSGQGTDTQYF. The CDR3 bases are TGCGCCAGCTTACGGTCCGGACAGGGAACAGATACGCAGTATTTT. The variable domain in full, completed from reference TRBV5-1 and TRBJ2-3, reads KAGVTQTPRYLIKTRGQQVTLSCSPISGHRSVSWYQQTPGQGLQFLFEYFSETQRNKGNFPGRFSGRQFSNSRSEMNVSTLELGDSALYLCASLRSGQGTDTQYFGPGTRLTVL.

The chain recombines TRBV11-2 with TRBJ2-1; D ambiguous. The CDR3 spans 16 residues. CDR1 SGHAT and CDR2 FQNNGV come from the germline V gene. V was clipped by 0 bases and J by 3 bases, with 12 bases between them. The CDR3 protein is CASSLDRPGHYNEQFF. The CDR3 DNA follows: TGTGCCAGCAGCTTAGATAGACCGGGTCACTACAATGAGCAGTTCTTC.

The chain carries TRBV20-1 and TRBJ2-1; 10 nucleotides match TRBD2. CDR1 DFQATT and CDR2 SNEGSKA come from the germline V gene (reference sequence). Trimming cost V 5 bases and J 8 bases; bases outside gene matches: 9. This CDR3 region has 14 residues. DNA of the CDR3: TGCAGTGCTCGGTCTTCTAGCGGGAGATATGAGCAGTTCTTC. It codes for CSARSSSGRYEQFF.

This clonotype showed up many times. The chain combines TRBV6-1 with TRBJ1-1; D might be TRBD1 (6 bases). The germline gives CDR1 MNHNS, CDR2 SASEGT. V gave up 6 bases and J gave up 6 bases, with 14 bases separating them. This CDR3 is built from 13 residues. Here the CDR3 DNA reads TGTGCCAGCAGGCGGAACAGGGATTCTGAAGCTTTCTTT. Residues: CASRRNRDSEAFF.

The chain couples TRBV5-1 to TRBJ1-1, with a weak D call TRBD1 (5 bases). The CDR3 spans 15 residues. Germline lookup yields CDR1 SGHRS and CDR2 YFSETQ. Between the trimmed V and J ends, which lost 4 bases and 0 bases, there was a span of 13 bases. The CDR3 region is CASSPEGILNTEAFF. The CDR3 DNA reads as TGCGCCAGCAGCCCCGAGGGGATTTTGAACACTGAAGCTTTCTTT.

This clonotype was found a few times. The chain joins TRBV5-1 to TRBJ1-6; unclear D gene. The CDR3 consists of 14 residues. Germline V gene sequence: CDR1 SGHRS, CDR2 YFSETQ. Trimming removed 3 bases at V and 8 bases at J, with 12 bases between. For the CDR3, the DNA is TGCGCCAGCAGCTATGGGCAGAGGGATTCACCCCTCCACTTT. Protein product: CASSYGQRDSPLHF.

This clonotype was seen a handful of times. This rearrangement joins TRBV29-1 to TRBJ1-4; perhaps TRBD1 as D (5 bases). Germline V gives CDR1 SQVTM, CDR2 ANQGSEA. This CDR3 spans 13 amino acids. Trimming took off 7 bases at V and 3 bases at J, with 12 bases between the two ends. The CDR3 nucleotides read TGCAGCGCCGCTAGACAGCCTAATGAAAAACTGTTTTTT. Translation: CSAARQPNEKLFF.

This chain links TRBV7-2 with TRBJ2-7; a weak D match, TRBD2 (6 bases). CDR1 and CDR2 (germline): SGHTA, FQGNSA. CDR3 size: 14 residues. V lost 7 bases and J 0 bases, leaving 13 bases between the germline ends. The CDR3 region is CASTDRGSSYEQYF. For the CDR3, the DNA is TGTGCCAGCACCGACCGGGGGAGCTCCTACGAGCAGTACTTC.

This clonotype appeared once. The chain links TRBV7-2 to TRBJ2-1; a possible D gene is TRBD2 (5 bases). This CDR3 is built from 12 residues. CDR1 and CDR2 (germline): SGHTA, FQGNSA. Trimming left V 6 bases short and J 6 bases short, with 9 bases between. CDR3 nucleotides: TGTGCCAGCAGAGCGGAGGCCAATGAGCAGTTCTTC. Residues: CASRAEANEQFF.

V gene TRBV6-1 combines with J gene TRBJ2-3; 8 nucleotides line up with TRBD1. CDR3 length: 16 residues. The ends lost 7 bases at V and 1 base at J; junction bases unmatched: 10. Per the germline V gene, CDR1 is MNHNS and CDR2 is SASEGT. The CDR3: CASNSPPGQGTDTQYF. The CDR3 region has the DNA TGTGCCAGCAACTCCCCTCCGGGACAGGGCACAGATACGCAGTATTTT.

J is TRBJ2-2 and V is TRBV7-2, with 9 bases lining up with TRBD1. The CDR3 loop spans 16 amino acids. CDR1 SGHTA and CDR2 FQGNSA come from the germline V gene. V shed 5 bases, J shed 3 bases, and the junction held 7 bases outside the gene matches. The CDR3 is CASSQPRTGDTGELFF. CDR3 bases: TGTGCCAGCAGCCAACCAAGGACAGGGGACACCGGGGAGCTGTTTTTT.

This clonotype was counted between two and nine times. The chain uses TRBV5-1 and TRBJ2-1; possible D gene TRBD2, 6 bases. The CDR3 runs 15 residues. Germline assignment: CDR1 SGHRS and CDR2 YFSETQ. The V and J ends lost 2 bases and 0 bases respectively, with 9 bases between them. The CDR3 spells CASSLPGVSYNEQFF. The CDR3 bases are TGCGCCAGCAGCTTACCGGGGGTCTCCTACAATGAGCAGTTCTTC.

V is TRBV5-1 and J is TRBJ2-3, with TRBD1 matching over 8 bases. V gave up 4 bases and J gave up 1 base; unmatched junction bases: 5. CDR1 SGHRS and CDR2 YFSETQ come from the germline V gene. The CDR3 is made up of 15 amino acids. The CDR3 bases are TGCGCCAGCAGCCCAATGACAGGGGGCACAGATACGCAGTATTTT. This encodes CASSPMTGGTDTQYF.

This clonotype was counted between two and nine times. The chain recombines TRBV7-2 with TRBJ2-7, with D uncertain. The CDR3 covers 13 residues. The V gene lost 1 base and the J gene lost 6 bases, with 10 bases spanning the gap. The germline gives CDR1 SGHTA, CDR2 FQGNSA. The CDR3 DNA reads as TGTGCCAGCAGCTTAGATTGGGTTCGCGAGCAGTACTTC. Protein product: CASSLDWVREQYF. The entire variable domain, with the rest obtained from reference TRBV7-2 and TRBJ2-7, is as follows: GAGVSQSPSNKVTEKGKDVELRCDPISGHTALYWYRQSLGQGLEFLIYFQGNSAPDKSGLPSDRFSAERTGGSVSTLTIQRTQQEDSAVYLCASSLDWVREQYFGPGTRLTVT.

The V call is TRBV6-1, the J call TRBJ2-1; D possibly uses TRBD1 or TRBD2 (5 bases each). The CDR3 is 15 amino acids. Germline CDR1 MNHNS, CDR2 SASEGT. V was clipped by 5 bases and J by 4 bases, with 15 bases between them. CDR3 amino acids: CASSPGMGPYNEQFF. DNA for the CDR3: TGTGCCAGCAGTCCCGGGATGGGACCTTACAATGAGCAGTTCTTC.

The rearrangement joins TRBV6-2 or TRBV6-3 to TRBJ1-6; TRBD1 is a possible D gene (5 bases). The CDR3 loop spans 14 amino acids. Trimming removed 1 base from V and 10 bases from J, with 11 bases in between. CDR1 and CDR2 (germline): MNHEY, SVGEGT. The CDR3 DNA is TGTGCCAGCAGTTACTGGGGGGGTGACTCACCCCTCCACTTT. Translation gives CASSYWGGDSPLHF.

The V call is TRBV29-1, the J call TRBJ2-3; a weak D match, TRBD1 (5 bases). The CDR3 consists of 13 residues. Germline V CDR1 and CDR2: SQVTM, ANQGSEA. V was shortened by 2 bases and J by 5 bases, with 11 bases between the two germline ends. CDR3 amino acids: CSVEITQGDTQYF. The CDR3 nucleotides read TGCAGCGTTGAAATAACCCAGGGAGATACGCAGTATTTT.

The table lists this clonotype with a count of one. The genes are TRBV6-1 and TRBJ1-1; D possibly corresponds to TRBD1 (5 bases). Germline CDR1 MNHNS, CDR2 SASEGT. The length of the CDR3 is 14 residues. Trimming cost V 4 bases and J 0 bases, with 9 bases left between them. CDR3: CASSVGHLNTEAFF. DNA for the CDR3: TGTGCCAGCAGTGTCGGACATTTGAACACTGAAGCTTTCTTT.

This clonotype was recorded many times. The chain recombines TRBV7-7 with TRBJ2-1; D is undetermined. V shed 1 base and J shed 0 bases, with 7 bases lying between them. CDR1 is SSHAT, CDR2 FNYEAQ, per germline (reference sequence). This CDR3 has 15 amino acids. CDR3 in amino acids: CASSLVPSSYNEQFF. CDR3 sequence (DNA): TGTGCCAGCAGCTTAGTCCCTAGCTCCTACAATGAGCAGTTCTTC.

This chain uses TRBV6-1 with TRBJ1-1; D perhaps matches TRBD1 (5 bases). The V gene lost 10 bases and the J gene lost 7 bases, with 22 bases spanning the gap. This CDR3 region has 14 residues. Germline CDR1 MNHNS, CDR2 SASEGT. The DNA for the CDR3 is TGTGCCAACCTCCAATTCGGGACGGGGTATGAAGCTTTCTTT. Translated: CANLQFGTGYEAFF.

The CDR3 DNA is TGTGCCAGCAGCTCCGCCCGGGGTGGAACGCAGTATTTT. Translated, it gives CASSSARGGTQYF. V usage is TRBV11-2 and J usage is TRBJ2-3, with a weak D call TRBD2 (5 bases). The CDR3 has 13 amino acids. Germline loops: CDR1 SGHAT, CDR2 FQNNGV. V lost 4 bases, J lost 9 bases, and 14 bases lay in between.

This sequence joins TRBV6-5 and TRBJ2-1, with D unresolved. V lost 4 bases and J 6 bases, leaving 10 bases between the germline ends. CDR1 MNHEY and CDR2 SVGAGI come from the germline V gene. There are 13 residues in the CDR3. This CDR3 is CASSSPSSNEQFF. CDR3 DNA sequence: TGTGCCAGCAGTTCCCCGTCCAGCAATGAGCAGTTCTTC.

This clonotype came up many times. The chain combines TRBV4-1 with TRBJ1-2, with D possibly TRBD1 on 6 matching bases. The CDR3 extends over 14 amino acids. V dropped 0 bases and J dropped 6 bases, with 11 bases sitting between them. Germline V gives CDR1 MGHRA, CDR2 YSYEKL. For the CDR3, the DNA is TGCGCCAGCAGCCAAGATCGGGCAGGGGATGGCTACACCTTC. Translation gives CASSQDRAGDGYTF.

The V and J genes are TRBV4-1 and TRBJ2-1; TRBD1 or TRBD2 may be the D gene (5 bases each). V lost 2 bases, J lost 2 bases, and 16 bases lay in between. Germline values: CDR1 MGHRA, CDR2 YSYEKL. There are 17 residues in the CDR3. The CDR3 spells CASSQRSGTRTYNEQFF. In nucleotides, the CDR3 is TGCGCCAGCAGCCAACGATCCGGGACGCGGACCTACAATGAGCAGTTCTTC.

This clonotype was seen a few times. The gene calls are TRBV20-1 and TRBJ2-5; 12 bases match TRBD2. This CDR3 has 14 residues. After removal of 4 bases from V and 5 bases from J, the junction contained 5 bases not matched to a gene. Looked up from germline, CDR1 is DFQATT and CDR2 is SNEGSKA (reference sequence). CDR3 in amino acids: CSANGLAGLETQYF. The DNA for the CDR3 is TGCAGTGCTAACGGACTAGCGGGACTTGAGACCCAGTACTTC.

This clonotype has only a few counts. This CDR3 is CASSLGLAGGNQETQYF. CDR3 DNA sequence: TGTGCCAGCAGCTTAGGACTAGCGGGGGGAAACCAAGAGACCCAGTACTTC. The rearrangement links TRBV7-2 to TRBJ2-5, with 13 bases matching TRBD2. The V gene end was trimmed by 1 base and the J gene end by 0 bases; junction bases not matched to a gene: 2. The CDR3 runs to 17 residues. Germline CDR1 SGHTA, CDR2 FQGNSA. The full variable domain, completed using reference TRBV7-2 and TRBJ2-5, is GAGVSQSPSNKVTEKGKDVELRCDPISGHTALYWYRQSLGQGLEFLIYFQGNSAPDKSGLPSDRFSAERTGGSVSTLTIQRTQQEDSAVYLCASSLGLAGGNQETQYFGPGTRLLVL.

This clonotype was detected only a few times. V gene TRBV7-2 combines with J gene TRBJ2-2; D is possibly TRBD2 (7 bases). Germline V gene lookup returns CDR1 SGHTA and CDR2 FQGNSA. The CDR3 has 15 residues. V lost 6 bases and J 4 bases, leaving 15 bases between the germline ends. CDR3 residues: CASRLAARGTGELFF. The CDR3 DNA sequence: TGTGCCAGCAGGCTAGCGGCCAGGGGCACCGGGGAGCTGTTTTTT.

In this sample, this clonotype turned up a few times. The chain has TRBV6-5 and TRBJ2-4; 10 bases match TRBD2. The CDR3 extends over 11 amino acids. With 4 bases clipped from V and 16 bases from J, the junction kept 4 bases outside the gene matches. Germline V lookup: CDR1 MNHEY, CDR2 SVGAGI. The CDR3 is CASSSGTSVYF. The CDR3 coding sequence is TGTGCCAGCAGTTCCGGGACTAGCGTTTACTTC.

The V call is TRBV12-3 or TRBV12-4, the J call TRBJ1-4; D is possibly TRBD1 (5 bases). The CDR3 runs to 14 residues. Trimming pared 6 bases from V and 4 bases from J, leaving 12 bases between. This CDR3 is CASRPEGINEKLFF. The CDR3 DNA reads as TGTGCCAGCAGACCCGAGGGGATTAATGAAAAACTGTTTTTT.

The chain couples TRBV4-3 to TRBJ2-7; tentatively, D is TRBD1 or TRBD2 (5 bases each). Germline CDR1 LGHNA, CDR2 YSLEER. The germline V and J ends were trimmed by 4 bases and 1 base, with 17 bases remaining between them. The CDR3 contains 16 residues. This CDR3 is CASSRSIQGASYEQYF. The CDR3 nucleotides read TGCGCCAGCAGCCGGAGTATTCAGGGAGCATCCTACGAGCAGTACTTC.

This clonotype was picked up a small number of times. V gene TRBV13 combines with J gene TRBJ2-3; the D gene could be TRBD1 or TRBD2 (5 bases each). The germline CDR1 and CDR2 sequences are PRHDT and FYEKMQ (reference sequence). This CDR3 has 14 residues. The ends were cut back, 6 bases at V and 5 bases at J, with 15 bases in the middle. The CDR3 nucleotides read TGTGCCAGCAGTAGGGGAGCGGAAGTAGATACGCAGTATTTT. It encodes CASSRGAEVDTQYF.

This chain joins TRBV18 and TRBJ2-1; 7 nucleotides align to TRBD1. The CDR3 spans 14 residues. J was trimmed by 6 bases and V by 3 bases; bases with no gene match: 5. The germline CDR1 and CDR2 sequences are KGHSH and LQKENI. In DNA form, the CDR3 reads TGTGCCAGCTCACCGACAGGGACGGGCAATGAGCAGTTCTTC. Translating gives CASSPTGTGNEQFF. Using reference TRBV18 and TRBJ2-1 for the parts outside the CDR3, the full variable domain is NAGVMQNPRHLVRRRGQEARLRCSPMKGHSHVYWYRQLPEEGLKFMVYLQKENIIDESGMPKERFSAEFPKEGPSILRIQQVVRGDSAAYFCASSPTGTGNEQFFGPGTRLTVL.